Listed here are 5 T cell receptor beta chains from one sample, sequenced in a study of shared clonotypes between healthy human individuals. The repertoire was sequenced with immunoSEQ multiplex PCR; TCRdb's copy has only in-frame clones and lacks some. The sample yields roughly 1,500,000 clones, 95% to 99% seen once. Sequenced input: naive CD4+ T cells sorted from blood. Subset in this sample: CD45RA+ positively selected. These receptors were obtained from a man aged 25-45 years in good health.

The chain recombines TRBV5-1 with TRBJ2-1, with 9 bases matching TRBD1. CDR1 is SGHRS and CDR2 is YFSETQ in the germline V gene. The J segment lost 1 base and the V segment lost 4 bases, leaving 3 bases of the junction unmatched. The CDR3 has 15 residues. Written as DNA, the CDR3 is TGCGCCAGCAGCCAGGGACAGGGATCCTACAATGAGCAGTTCTTC. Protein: CASSQGQGSYNEQFF.

In DNA, the CDR3 is TGCGCCAGCAGCCAAGATGGGGCAGGGGGTGGCTACACCTTC. This encodes CASSQDGAGGGYTF. This rearrangement joins TRBV4-3 to TRBJ1-2; 7 nucleotides agree with TRBD1. V lost 0 bases and J lost 7; bases outside the gene matches: 5. Germline V CDR1 and CDR2: LGHNA, YSLEER. The CDR3 contains 14 residues.

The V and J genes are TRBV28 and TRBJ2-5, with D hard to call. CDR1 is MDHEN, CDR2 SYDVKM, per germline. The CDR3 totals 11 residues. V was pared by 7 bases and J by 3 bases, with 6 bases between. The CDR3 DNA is TGTGCCAGCACTTCCAAAGAGACCCAGTACTTC. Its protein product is CASTSKETQYF.

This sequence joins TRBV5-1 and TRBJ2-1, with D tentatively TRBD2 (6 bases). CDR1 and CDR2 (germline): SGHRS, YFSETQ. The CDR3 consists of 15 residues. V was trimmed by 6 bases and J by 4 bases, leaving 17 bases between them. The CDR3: CASNFPGVGYNEQFF. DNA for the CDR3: TGCGCCAGCAATTTTCCGGGGGTCGGTTACAATGAGCAGTTCTTC.

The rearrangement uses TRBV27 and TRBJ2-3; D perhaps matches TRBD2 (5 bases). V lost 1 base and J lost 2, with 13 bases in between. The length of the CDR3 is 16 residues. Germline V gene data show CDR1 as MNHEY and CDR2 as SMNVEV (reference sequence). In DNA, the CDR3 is TGTGCCAGCAGTTTATATCGGACTGTCTTCACAGATACGCAGTATTTT. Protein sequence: CASSLYRTVFTDTQYF.